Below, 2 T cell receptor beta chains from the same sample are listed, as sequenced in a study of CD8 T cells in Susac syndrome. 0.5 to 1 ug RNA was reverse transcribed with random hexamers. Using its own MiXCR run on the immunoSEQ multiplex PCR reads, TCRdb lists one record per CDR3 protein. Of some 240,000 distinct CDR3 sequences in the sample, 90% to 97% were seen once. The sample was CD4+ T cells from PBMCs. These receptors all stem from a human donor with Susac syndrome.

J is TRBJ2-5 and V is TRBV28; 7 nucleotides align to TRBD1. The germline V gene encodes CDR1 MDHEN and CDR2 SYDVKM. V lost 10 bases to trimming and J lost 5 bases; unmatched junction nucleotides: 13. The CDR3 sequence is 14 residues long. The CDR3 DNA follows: TGTGCCACCACACCACAGGGGAGTTGGGAGACCCAGTACTTC. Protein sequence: CATTPQGSWETQYF.

The CDR3 DNA follows: TGTGCCACCAGCAGAGATTTAGGGTGGGACAGGGTAATCTCCGGGGAGCTGTTTTTT. This sequence encodes CATSRDLGWDRVISGELFF. V and J are TRBV15 and TRBJ2-2; 9 positions agree with TRBD1. V lost 0 bases to trimming and J lost 6 bases; unmatched junction nucleotides: 14. This CDR3 region has 19 residues. Per germline, CDR1 LNHNV and CDR2 YYDKDF (reference sequence).